A selection of T cell receptor beta chains follows, all from one sample in a study of blood T cell repertoires in COVID-19. The method was immunoSEQ multiplex PCR; TCRdb's version includes in-frame clones alone and lacks a portion of them. The sample records roughly 120,000 clones, more than 60% being singletons. Sequencing was done on a sample of peripheral blood. The receptors derive from a man aged 50 to 59 with acute or convalescent COVID-19. Each CDR3 is given with its conserved first and last residue. Fields, in order: V gene, D gene, J gene, clone size, CDR3 DNA, CDR3 protein. D genes are given only for firm matches. Clone size appears in some rows only: once, few, many, or a class for an expanded clone.

>TRBV9|-|TRBJ1-1|-
TGTGCCAGCAGCGAATCAGGGAACACTGAAGCTTTCTTT
CASSESGNTEAFF
>TRBV28|TRBD1|TRBJ1-1|-
TGTGCCAGCAGCCTACTTACAGGGGGCTCTGAAGCTTTCTTT
CASSLLTGGSEAFF
>TRBV10-3|TRBD1|TRBJ1-5|once
TGTGCCATCAGTGAGTCGGCCTGGGGACAGGGTGATCAGCCCCAGCATTTT
CAISESAWGQGDQPQHF
>TRBV4-1|TRBD2|TRBJ2-3|-
TGCGCCAGCAGCCAAGATGAGTCGGGGGGTCTCACAGATACGCAGTATTTT
CASSQDESGGLTDTQYF
>TRBV19|-|TRBJ1-5|-
TGTGCCAGTAGTAGAGCCCCCTATCAGCCCCAGCATTTT
CASSRAPYQPQHF
>TRBV6-1|-|TRBJ2-2|-
TGTGCCAGCAGTGTTATGGGCAATGCGAACACCGGGGAGCTGTTTTTT
CASSVMGNANTGELFF
>TRBV9|TRBD2|TRBJ2-3|-
TGTGCCAGCAGCCCGGGACTAGCGGGAGTCACAGATACGCAGTATTTT
CASSPGLAGVTDTQYF
>TRBV21-1|-|TRBJ1-5|-
TGTGCCAGCAGCAGTTGGACAGTTAGCAATCAGCCCCAGCATTTT
CASSSWTVSNQPQHF
>TRBV11-2|-|TRBJ2-5|-
TGTGCCAGCAGCTTAGGTTCTTTCGCACAGGAGACCCAGTACTTC
CASSLGSFAQETQYF
>TRBV2|TRBD2|TRBJ2-4|many
TGTGCCAGCAGTGAGAGCGGGGGTCGCATTCAGTACTTC
CASSESGGRIQYF
>TRBV10-2|-|TRBJ1-1|-
TGCGCCAGCAGTGAGGGGGGGAGGGGAACTGAAGCTTTCTTT
CASSEGGRGTEAFF
>TRBV10-1|-|TRBJ2-3|-
TGCGCCAGCAGTGAAACGGCGGGGCCTAGCACAGATACGCAGTATTTT
CASSETAGPSTDTQYF
>TRBV5-4|-|TRBJ2-5|-
TGTGCCAGCAGCTTGAAAGGAGAAGAGACCCAGTACTTC
CASSLKGEETQYF
>TRBV20-1|-|TRBJ2-1|once
TGCAGTGCTAGTATAACAGGGCGGGCCAACTACAATGAGCAGTTCTTC
CSASITGRANYNEQFF
>TRBV19|TRBD1|TRBJ2-1|few
TGTGCCAGTAGTATAGATTCGGGGACAGGAATTAATGAGCAGTTCTTC
CASSIDSGTGINEQFF
>TRBV3-1/TRBV3-2|TRBD2|TRBJ2-7|-
TGTGCCAGCAGCCAAGGTTTATCGGGGGGTGAGCAGTACTTC
CASSQGLSGGEQYF
>TRBV7-8|TRBD2|TRBJ2-3|-
TGTGCCACCCTAGCGGGGGGTAGCACAGATACGCAGTATTTT
CATLAGGSTDTQYF
>TRBV4-2|-|TRBJ2-2|once
TGTGCCAGCAGCCAAGATTGGGGACTGGGGCCGAACACCGGGGAGCTGTTTTTT
CASSQDWGLGPNTGELFF
>TRBV4-1|TRBD2|TRBJ2-1|once
TGCGCCAGCAGCCCAGTAGCGGGGCCTTCCTACAATGAGCAGTTCTTC
CASSPVAGPSYNEQFF
>TRBV6-6|-|TRBJ1-4|-
TGTGCCAGCAGTTACTCGACTCCAGGGGTATTGGAAAAACTGTTTTTT
CASSYSTPGVLEKLFF